This TCR beta chain comes out of a study of patients and donors after allogeneic stem cell transplantation (TCRdb year 2020). Concerning this clonotype: What antigen it recognizes has not been identified. Nothing much larger sits one base from this clone, and base qualities are not available.

The library was obtained by RT-PCR. The sequencing machine was a NextSeq 550. TCRdb trimmed the raw reads at Q25, called clones with MiXCR and kept productive beta chains. CDR3 protein duplicates are merged, each entry listing the most common genes and DNA. Counted in this sample were about 960,000 distinct CDR3 sequences; approximately 18% of them appeared once. The top ten clonotypes cover around 6% of the sample. Inclusive of the bounding cysteine and phenylalanine, the CDR3 is 16 residues long. Just CDR3 DNA is preserved here, 48 bases in frame from base 1. For CDR1 and CDR2, the germline V gene lists MNHNS and SASEGT. V is cut by 5 bases and J by 8 bases, and the space between the germline ends is 21 bases.

This chain joins TRBV6-1 to TRBJ1-4, with the D gene not confidently named. The clonotype originates from a human donor who was either an allogeneic HSCT recipient or a stem cell or donor lymphocyte infusion donor (not recorded which). It is not recorded whose cells these are; they may come from a transplant donor. The sample was blood, either unsorted or a sorted T cell fraction (not recorded which). The nucleotide sequence reads as follows: TGTGCCAGCAGTCCCACGGGGAGCGGGCTTGGGGAAAAACTGTTTTTT. Translated, it gives CASSPTGSGLGEKLFF.